One and the same sample provided the 14 T cell receptor beta chains below, sequenced in a study of CD8+ T cells in alopecia areata. RNA was isolated and reverse transcribed to cDNA, the sequencing template. Assay: immunoSEQ multiplex PCR; the TCRdb copy retains only in-frame clones and omits some. This sample has 150,000 or so clones; roughly 50% occur once, and the top ten carry 6.5% to 7.5%. Input material: CD4+ T cells sorted from blood. The receptors were sampled from a human donor with alopecia areata.

V is TRBV5-1 and J is TRBJ1-2; possible D gene TRBD1, 5 bases. The V and J ends lost 0 bases and 0 bases respectively, with 9 bases between them. Germline-derived CDR1 and CDR2 are SGHRS and YFSETQ. The length of the CDR3 is 15 residues. The CDR3 nucleotides are TGCGCCAGCAGCTTGGTGAGGGGAACTAACTATGGCTACACCTTC. Translated, it gives CASSLVRGTNYGYTF.

This clone was counted a few times. The gene calls are TRBV2 and TRBJ2-1; TRBD2 aligns across 7 bases. Germline CDR1 reads SNHLY; CDR2 reads FYNNEI. The CDR3 spans 14 residues. V was pared by 5 bases and J by 5 bases, with 6 bases of the junction left unmatched. The DNA for the CDR3 is TGTGCCAGCAGTAGGACTAGTGGAAACAATGAGCAGTTCTTC. Translated: CASSRTSGNNEQFF. The full variable domain, its missing parts supplied by reference TRBV2 and TRBJ2-1, is EPEVTQTPSHQVTQMGQEVILRCVPISNHLYFYWYRQILGQKVEFLVSFYNNEISEKSEIFDDQFSVERPDGSNFTLKIRSTKLEDSAMYFCASSRTSGNNEQFFGPGTRLTVL.

V usage is TRBV10-3 and J usage is TRBJ1-5; the D gene is possibly TRBD1 (6 bases). Trimming cost V 0 bases and J 7 bases, with 16 bases left between them. Germline-derived CDR1 and CDR2 are ENHRY and SYGVKD. The CDR3 is 16 residues long. CDR3 loop: CAISESTREGTQPQHF. CDR3 nucleotide sequence: TGTGCCATCAGTGAGTCGACCCGGGAGGGGACACAGCCCCAGCATTTT.

The rearrangement uses TRBV6-4 and TRBJ1-2; D is ambiguous. Per the germline V gene, CDR1 is MRHNA and CDR2 is SNTAGT. V was clipped by 9 bases and J by 6 bases, with 14 bases between them. The CDR3 is made up of 12 amino acids. CDR3 DNA: TGTGCCAGGTTAAAACACCGGGATGGCTACACCTTC. Its protein product is CARLKHRDGYTF.

This clone was seen a single time. The V gene is TRBV29-1, the J gene TRBJ2-3; perhaps TRBD2 as D (6 bases). Per germline, CDR1 SQVTM and CDR2 ANQGSEA. This CDR3 has 16 amino acids. The V and J ends lost 6 bases and 3 bases respectively, with 22 bases between them. The CDR3 spells CSVDPASGVGTDTQYF. CDR3 DNA: TGCAGCGTGGACCCGGCCTCGGGAGTCGGGACAGATACGCAGTATTTT.

Only a few counts were recorded for this clone. V is TRBV18 and J is TRBJ1-5, with D maybe TRBD1 (6 bases). CDR3 length: 15 residues. The germline V and J ends were trimmed by 4 bases and 4 bases, with 14 bases remaining between them. Germline CDR1 and CDR2: KGHSH and LQKENI. CDR3 DNA sequence: TGTGCCAGCTCACTAACAGGGCTGGCAAATCAGCCCCAGCATTTT. Protein sequence: CASSLTGLANQPQHF.

The sample holds a few counts of this clone. The chain carries TRBV14 and TRBJ2-1, with TRBD2 identical over 8 bases. From germline, CDR1 is SGHDN and CDR2 FVKESK. The J segment lost 5 bases and the V segment lost 3 bases, leaving 12 bases of the junction unmatched. The CDR3 totals 17 residues. This CDR3 reads CASSHSLTSVQDNEQFF. The CDR3 DNA reads TGTGCCAGCAGCCACTCTCTGACTAGCGTACAGGACAATGAGCAGTTCTTC.

In regard to this clone: The same CDR3 is also encoded by other DNA sequences in this sample. The gene calls are TRBV29-1 and TRBJ2-3; 10 bases match TRBD2. With 4 bases clipped from V and 4 bases from J, the junction kept 2 bases outside the gene matches. Germline CDR1 and CDR2: SQVTM and ANQGSEA. This CDR3 has 13 amino acids. CDR3 region: CSVGAGGPDTQYF. The CDR3 DNA sequence: TGCAGCGTTGGAGCGGGAGGGCCAGATACGCAGTATTTT.

The chain uses TRBV30 and TRBJ2-5, with D uncertain. The CDR3 runs to 13 residues. Germline V gives CDR1 GTSNPN, CDR2 SVGIG (reference sequence). V lost 4 bases to trimming and J lost 5 bases, with 14 bases between them. In DNA, the CDR3 is TGTGCCTGGAATAATCCGGCCTGGGAGACCCAGTACTTC. It codes for CAWNNPAWETQYF.

This rearrangement joins TRBV5-1 to TRBJ1-1; D gene ambiguous. Germline V lookup: CDR1 SGHRS, CDR2 YFSETQ. The CDR3 covers 14 residues. V gave up 0 bases and J gave up 11 bases, with 17 bases separating them. This chain's CDR3 is CASSLGTAVENAFF. The DNA for the CDR3 is TGCGCCAGCAGCTTGGGGACGGCCGTTGAGAATGCTTTCTTT.

The rearrangement uses TRBV19 and TRBJ2-5; D is possibly TRBD1 (7 bases). The CDR3 covers 13 residues. Germline V gene data show CDR1 as LNHDA and CDR2 as SQIVND (reference sequence). The V end lost 5 bases, the J end lost 5 bases, and 12 bases lay between the germline ends. The CDR3 here is CASSQGGMETQYF. The CDR3, as DNA: TGTGCCAGTAGTCAGGGGGGAATGGAGACCCAGTACTTC.

This clone came up a few times. The chain couples TRBV28 to TRBJ2-1; D possibly corresponds to TRBD2 (6 bases). This CDR3 spans 15 amino acids. V was cut by 7 bases and J by 0 bases, with 13 bases left in between. Germline V gene data show CDR1 as MDHEN and CDR2 as SYDVKM. The CDR3 DNA is TGTGCCAGCATTCTTAGCGGAAACTCCTACAATGAGCAGTTCTTC. Its translation: CASILSGNSYNEQFF.

The V call is TRBV19, the J call TRBJ2-7; no clear D gene. With 3 bases removed from V and 2 bases from J, the gap between germline ends came to 8 bases. This CDR3 is built from 13 residues. The germline CDR1 and CDR2 sequences are LNHDA and SQIVND (reference sequence). This chain's CDR3 is CASSIQDPYEQYF. The CDR3 DNA reads TGTGCCAGTAGTATCCAGGACCCCTACGAGCAGTACTTC.

The CDR3 sequence is CASSEWVGGQETQYF. The CDR3 bases are TGTGCCAGCAGCGAGTGGGTTGGGGGCCAAGAGACCCAGTACTTC. This chain joins TRBV9 and TRBJ2-5; D possibly matches TRBD1 or TRBD2 (5 bases each). V was shortened by 3 bases and J by 1 base, with 13 bases between the two germline ends. The CDR3 is 15 residues long. CDR1 and CDR2 from the germline V gene are SGDLS and YYNGEE.